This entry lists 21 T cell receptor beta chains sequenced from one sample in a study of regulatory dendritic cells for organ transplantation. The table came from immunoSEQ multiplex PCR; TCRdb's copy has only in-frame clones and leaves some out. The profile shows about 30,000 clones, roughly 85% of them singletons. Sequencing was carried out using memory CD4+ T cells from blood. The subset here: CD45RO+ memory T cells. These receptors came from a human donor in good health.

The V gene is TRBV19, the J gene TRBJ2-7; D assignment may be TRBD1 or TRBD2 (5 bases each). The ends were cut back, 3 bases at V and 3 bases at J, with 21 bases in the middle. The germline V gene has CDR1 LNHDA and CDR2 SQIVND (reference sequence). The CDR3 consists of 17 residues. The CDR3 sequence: CASSMGRGSRGNYEQYF. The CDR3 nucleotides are TGTGCCAGTAGTATGGGACGCGGGTCCCGAGGGAACTACGAGCAGTACTTC.

Written as DNA, the CDR3 is TGTGCCTGGATGCCCGGAAGTGGAGACACTGAAGCTTTCTTT. Encoded protein: CAWMPGSGDTEAFF. The rearrangement uses TRBV30 and TRBJ1-1, with no clear D. Trimming removed 4 bases from V and 3 bases from J, with 15 bases in between. The germline V gene encodes CDR1 GTSNPN and CDR2 SVGIG (reference sequence). The CDR3 extends over 14 amino acids.

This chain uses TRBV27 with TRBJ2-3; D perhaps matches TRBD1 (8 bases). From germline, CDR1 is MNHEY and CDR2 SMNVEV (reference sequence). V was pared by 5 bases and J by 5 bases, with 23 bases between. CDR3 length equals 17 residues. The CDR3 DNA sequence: TGTGCCAGCAGTACATCAAGAGCGGGACAGGCGATAGATACGCAGTATTTT. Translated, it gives CASSTSRAGQAIDTQYF.

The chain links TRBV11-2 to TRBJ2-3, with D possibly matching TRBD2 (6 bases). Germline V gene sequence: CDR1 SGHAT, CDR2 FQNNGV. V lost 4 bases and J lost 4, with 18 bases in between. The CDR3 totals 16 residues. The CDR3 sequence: CASSSRLREVPDTQYF. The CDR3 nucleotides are TGTGCCAGCAGCTCACGACTGAGGGAGGTGCCAGATACGCAGTATTTT.

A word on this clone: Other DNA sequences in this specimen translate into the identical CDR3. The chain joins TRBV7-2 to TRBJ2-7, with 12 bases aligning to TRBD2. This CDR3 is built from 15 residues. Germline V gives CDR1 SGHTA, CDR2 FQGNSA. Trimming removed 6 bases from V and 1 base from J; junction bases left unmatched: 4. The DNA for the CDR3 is TGTGCCAGCAGTCCGACTAGCGGGGGATCCTACGAGCAGTACTTC. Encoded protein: CASSPTSGGSYEQYF.

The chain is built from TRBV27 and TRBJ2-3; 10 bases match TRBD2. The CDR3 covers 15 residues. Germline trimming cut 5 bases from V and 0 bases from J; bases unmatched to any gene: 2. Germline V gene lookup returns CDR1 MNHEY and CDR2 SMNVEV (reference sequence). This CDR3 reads CASSKLAGSTDTQYF. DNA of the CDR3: TGTGCCAGCAGTAAACTAGCGGGAAGCACAGATACGCAGTATTTT.

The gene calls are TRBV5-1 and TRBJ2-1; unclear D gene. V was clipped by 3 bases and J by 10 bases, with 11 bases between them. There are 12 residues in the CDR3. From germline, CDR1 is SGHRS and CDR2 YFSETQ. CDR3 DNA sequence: TGCGCCAGCAGCTCCTGGGAAGGAGAGCAGTTCTTC. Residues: CASSSWEGEQFF.

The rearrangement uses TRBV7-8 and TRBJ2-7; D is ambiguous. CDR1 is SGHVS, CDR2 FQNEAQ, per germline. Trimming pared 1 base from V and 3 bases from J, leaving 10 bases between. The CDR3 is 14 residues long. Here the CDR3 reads CASSLDLLLYEQYF. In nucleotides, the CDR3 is TGTGCCAGCAGCTTAGATCTGCTCCTCTACGAGCAGTACTTC.

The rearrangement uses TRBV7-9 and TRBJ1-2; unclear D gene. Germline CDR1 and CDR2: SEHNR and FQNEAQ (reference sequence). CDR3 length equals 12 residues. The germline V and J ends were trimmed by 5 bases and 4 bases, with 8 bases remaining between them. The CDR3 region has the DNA TGTGCCAGCAGCGCAAGGGCCTATGGCTACACCTTC. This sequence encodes CASSARAYGYTF.

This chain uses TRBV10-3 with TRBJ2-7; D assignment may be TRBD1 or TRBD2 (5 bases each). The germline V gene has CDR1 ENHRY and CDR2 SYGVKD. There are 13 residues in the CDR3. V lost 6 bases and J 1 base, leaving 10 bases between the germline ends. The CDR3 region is CAISRDASYEQYF. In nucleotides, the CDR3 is TGTGCCATCAGCCGGGACGCATCCTACGAGCAGTACTTC.

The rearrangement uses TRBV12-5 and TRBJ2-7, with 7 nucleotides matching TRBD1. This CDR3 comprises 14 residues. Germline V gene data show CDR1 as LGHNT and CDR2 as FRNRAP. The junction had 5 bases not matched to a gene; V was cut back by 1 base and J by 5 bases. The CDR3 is CASGLATGTDEQYF. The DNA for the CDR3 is TGTGCTAGTGGTTTGGCGACAGGGACGGACGAGCAGTACTTC. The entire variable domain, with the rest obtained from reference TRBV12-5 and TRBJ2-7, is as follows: DARVTQTPRHKVTEMGQEVTMRCQPILGHNTVFWYRQTMMQGLELLAYFRNRAPLDDSGMPKDRFSAEMPDATLATLKIQPSEPRDSAVYFCASGLATGTDEQYFGPGTRLTVT.

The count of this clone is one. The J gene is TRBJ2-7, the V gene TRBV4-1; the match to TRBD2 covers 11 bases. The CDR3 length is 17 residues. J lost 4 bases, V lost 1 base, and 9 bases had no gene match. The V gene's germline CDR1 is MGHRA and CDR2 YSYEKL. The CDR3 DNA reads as TGCGCCAGCAGCCAAGCCCTCACTAGCGGGAGTTTGTACGAGCAGTACTTC. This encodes CASSQALTSGSLYEQYF.

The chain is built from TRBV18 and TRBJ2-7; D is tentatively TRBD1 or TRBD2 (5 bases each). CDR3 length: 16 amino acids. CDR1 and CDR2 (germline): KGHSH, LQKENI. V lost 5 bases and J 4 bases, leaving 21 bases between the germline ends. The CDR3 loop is CASSARKGFGGYEQYF. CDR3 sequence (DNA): TGTGCCAGCTCAGCCCGGAAAGGGTTTGGGGGATACGAGCAGTACTTC.

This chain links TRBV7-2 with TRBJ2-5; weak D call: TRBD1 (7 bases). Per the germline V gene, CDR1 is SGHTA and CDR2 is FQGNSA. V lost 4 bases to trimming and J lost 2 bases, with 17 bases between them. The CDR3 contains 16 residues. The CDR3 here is CASSYWGRGEQETQYF. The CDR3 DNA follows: TGTGCCAGCAGCTACTGGGGCAGGGGGGAACAAGAGACCCAGTACTTC. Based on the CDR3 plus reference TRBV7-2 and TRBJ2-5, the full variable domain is GAGVSQSPSNKVTEKGKDVELRCDPISGHTALYWYRQSLGQGLEFLIYFQGNSAPDKSGLPSDRFSAERTGGSVSTLTIQRTQQEDSAVYLCASSYWGRGEQETQYFGPGTRLLVL.

The DNA of the CDR3 is TGTGCCAGCAGGGCTACGACAGAAAATGGCTACACCTTC. It codes for CASRATTENGYTF. This chain connects TRBV6-5 to TRBJ1-2; tentative D call: TRBD1 (5 bases). The CDR3 is 13 residues long. The V end was cut by 6 bases, the J end by 6 bases, with 14 bases between. Germline CDR1 reads MNHEY; CDR2 reads SVGAGI.

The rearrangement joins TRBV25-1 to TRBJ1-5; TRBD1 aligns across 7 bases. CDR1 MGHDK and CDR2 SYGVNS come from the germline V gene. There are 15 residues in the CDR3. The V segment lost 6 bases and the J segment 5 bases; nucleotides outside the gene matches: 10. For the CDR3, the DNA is TGTGCCAGCAGAGCCGGGACTCAGGGGGATCAGCCCCAGCATTTT. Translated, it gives CASRAGTQGDQPQHF.

CDR3 coding DNA: TGTGCCAGCTCACCACTTACGGACCCGCTCTATGGCTACACCTTC. Translation gives CASSPLTDPLYGYTF. V and J are TRBV18 and TRBJ1-2; no firm D call. The CDR3 is 15 amino acids. Deletions cut 1 base from V and 4 bases from J, with 13 bases between. Per germline, CDR1 KGHSH and CDR2 LQKENI.

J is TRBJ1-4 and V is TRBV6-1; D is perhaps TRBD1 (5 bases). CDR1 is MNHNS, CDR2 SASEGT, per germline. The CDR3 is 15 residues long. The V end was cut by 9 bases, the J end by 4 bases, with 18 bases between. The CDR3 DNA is TGTGCCAGTAGGGGCCGGGGAATTATTAATGAAAAACTGTTTTTT. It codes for CASRGRGIINEKLFF.

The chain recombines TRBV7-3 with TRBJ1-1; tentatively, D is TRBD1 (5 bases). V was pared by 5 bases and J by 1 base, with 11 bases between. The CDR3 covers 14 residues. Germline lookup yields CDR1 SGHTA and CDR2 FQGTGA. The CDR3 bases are TGTGCCAGCAGCCCGGGACCGACGAACACTGAAGCTTTCTTT. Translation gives CASSPGPTNTEAFF.

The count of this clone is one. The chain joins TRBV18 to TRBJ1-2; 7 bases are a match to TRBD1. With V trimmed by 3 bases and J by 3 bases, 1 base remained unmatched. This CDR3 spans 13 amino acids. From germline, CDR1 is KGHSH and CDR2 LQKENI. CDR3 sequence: CASSPGTDYGYTF. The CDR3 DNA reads TGTGCCAGCTCACCGGGGACAGACTATGGCTACACCTTC.

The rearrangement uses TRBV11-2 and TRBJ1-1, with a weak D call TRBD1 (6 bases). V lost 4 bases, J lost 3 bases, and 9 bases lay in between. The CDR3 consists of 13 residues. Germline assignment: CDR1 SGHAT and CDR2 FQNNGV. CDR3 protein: CASSSQGDTEAFF. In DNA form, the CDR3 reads TGTGCCAGCAGCTCACAGGGTGACACTGAAGCTTTCTTT. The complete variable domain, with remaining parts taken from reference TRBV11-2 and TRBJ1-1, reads EAGVAQSPRYKIIEKRQSVAFWCNPISGHATLYWYQQILGQGPKLLIQFQNNGVVDDSQLPKDRFSAERLKGVDSTLKIQPAKLEDSAVYLCASSSQGDTEAFFGQGTRLTVV.